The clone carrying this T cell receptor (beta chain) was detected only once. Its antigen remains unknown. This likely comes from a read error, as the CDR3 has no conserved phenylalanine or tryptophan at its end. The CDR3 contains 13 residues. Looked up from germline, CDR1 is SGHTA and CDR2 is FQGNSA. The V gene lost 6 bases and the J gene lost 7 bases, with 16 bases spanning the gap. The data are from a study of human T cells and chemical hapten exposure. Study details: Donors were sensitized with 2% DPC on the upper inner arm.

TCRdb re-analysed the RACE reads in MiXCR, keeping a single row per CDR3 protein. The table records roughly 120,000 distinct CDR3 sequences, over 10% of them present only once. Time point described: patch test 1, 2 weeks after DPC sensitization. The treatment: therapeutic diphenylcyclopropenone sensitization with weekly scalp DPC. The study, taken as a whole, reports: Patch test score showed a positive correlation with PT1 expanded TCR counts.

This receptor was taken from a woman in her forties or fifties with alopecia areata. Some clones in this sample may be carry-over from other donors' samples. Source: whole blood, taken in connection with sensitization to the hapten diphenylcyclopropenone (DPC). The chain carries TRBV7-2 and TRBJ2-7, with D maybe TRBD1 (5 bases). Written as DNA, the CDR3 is TGTGCCAGCAGGTCCCTCCAGGACATGGAGCAGTACTCC. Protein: CASRSLQDMEQYS.